The 27 T cell receptor beta chains listed next were all sequenced from one sample in a study of shared clonotypes between healthy human individuals. Measured with immunoSEQ multiplex PCR; TCRdb has only the in-frame clones, and not every one. The sample lists 2 million to 3 million clones, approximately 94% occurring once. What was sequenced was naive CD4+ T cells from PBMCs. Specified subset: CD45RA+ positively selected. These TCRs come from a young man in good health. Some clones in this sample may be carry-over from other donors' samples.

This clone has a single count. V and J are TRBV7-3 and TRBJ2-1, with 8 bases aligning to TRBD2. The CDR3 is 15 amino acids. V shed 5 bases and J 4 bases; nucleotides not matched to a gene: 7. Germline V lookup: CDR1 SGHTA, CDR2 FQGTGA. The CDR3 bases are TGTGCCAGCAGCCCAAGCGGGGGCGAATACAATGAGCAGTTCTTC. Translation: CASSPSGGEYNEQFF.

The V and J genes are TRBV28 and TRBJ1-2, with D perhaps TRBD1 (6 bases). The V and J ends lost 6 bases and 4 bases respectively, with 15 bases between them. The CDR3 spans 14 residues. The germline V gene has CDR1 MDHEN and CDR2 SYDVKM. CDR3 sequence (DNA): TGTGCCAGCAGCAAAGAGGGGGGCGTCTATGGCTACACCTTC. Protein product: CASSKEGGVYGYTF.

Regarding this clone: This sample also contains other DNA sequences that code for the same CDR3. The chain is built from TRBV7-3 and TRBJ2-1; 9 nucleotides line up with TRBD2. This CDR3 contains 14 residues. The germline gives CDR1 SGHTA, CDR2 FQGTGA. Trimming removed 3 bases from V and 4 bases from J; junction bases left unmatched: 1. This CDR3 reads CASSLLAGYNEQFF. In nucleotides, the CDR3 is TGTGCCAGCAGCTTGCTAGCGGGGTACAATGAGCAGTTCTTC.

This chain joins TRBV27 and TRBJ2-2, with D perhaps TRBD2 (6 bases). V gave up 6 bases and J gave up 7 bases, with 9 bases separating them. The CDR3 sequence is 12 residues long. Germline V gives CDR1 MNHEY, CDR2 SMNVEV (reference sequence). The CDR3 nucleotides are TGTGCCAGCAGGGGGAGGAGCGGGGAGCTGTTTTTT. Its protein product is CASRGRSGELFF.

The chain uses TRBV7-3 and TRBJ1-1, with D possibly TRBD1 on 5 matching bases. Germline V gene sequence: CDR1 SGHTA, CDR2 FQGTGA. The germline V and J ends were trimmed by 3 bases and 5 bases, with 7 bases remaining between them. There are 12 residues in the CDR3. As DNA, the CDR3 is TGTGCCAGCAGCTTTGGGGCGACTGAAGCTTTCTTT. It specifies CASSFGATEAFF.

The sample holds one count of this clone. The rearrangement joins TRBV9 to TRBJ2-7; 10 bases agree with TRBD2. Germline-derived CDR1 and CDR2 are SGDLS and YYNGEE. The CDR3 is 14 residues long. V lost 3 bases, J lost 5 bases, and 5 bases stayed unmatched. The CDR3 bases are TGTGCCAGCAGCGGGGGGACTAGCGCCGACGAGCAGTACTTC. It encodes CASSGGTSADEQYF. The whole variable domain, remainder taken from reference TRBV9 and TRBJ2-7, is DSGVTQTPKHLITATGQRVTLRCSPRSGDLSVYWYQQSLDQGLQFLIQYYNGEERAKGNILERFSAQQFPDLHSELNLSSLELGDSALYFCASSGGTSADEQYFGPGTRLTVT.

The rearrangement uses TRBV28 and TRBJ1-1; 8 nucleotides match TRBD1. This CDR3 comprises 14 residues. V was clipped by 5 bases and J by 11 bases; unmatched bases: 13. Per the germline V gene, CDR1 is MDHEN and CDR2 is SYDVKM. CDR3 protein: CASSADRVVLEAFF. CDR3 nucleotide sequence: TGTGCCAGCAGTGCGGACAGGGTGGTCCTCGAGGCTTTCTTT.

The genes are TRBV4-2 and TRBJ2-1; tentatively, D is TRBD2 (6 bases). V was cut by 4 bases and J by 0 bases, with 10 bases left in between. Looked up from germline, CDR1 is LGHNA and CDR2 is YNFKEQ. The CDR3 covers 15 residues. The CDR3 reads CASSLNSGSYNEQFF. CDR3 nucleotides: TGTGCCAGCAGCCTTAATAGCGGCTCCTACAATGAGCAGTTCTTC.

This clone was seen once. The V gene is TRBV19, the J gene TRBJ1-1; D gene uncertain. The CDR3 is 14 residues long. Germline V gene data show CDR1 as LNHDA and CDR2 as SQIVND (reference sequence). Trimming pared 2 bases from V and 8 bases from J, leaving 15 bases between. CDR3 nucleotides: TGTGCCAGTAGTATAAACGCGGGAAGTGGGGAAGCTTTCTTT. This sequence encodes CASSINAGSGEAFF.

The gene calls are TRBV5-1 and TRBJ2-2; D is ambiguous. The V and J ends lost 3 bases and 7 bases respectively, with 10 bases between them. The CDR3 runs 13 residues. Germline CDR1 reads SGHRS; CDR2 reads YFSETQ. CDR3 DNA sequence: TGCGCCAGCAGCTCCTCTGGGTACGGGGAGCTGTTTTTT. It encodes CASSSSGYGELFF.

This chain connects TRBV28 to TRBJ1-2, with D possibly being TRBD1 (5 bases). The CDR3 consists of 18 residues. Deletions cut 5 bases from V and 7 bases from J, with 29 bases between. Germline-derived CDR1 and CDR2 are MDHEN and SYDVKM. In DNA, the CDR3 is TGTGCCAGCAGTCCCATTATCGGGGGATCCTTCGGGTTCGGTGGCTACACCTTC. Its translation is CASSPIIGGSFGFGGYTF.

The chain is built from TRBV9 and TRBJ2-5; D is unclear. The germline gives CDR1 SGDLS, CDR2 YYNGEE. V gave up 3 bases and J gave up 2 bases, with 11 bases separating them. The CDR3 length is 14 residues. The CDR3 coding sequence is TGTGCCAGCAGCGGTAGTGGCTTGCAAGAGACCCAGTACTTC. It specifies CASSGSGLQETQYF.

J is TRBJ2-2 and V is TRBV29-1; D uncertain. CDR3 length equals 15 residues. V was shortened by 3 bases and J by 0 bases, with 11 bases between the two germline ends. Germline values: CDR1 SQVTM, CDR2 ANQGSEA. CDR3 amino acids: CSVDPWPPNTGELFF. The CDR3 DNA is TGCAGCGTTGATCCTTGGCCCCCGAACACCGGGGAGCTGTTTTTT.

This clone was recorded a few times. The V gene is TRBV29-1, the J gene TRBJ1-1, with D possibly TRBD1 on 6 matching bases. V was pared by 4 bases and J by 5 bases, with 14 bases between. Germline V gene sequence: CDR1 SQVTM, CDR2 ANQGSEA. CDR3 length: 13 amino acids. The CDR3 DNA follows: TGCAGCGTTGGGCAGGGGCTGCGGACTGAAGCTTTCTTT. It specifies CSVGQGLRTEAFF.

The chain has TRBV4-2 and TRBJ2-7; TRBD2 might be the D (6 bases). V lost 4 bases to trimming and J lost 2 bases, with 9 bases between them. The CDR3 is 13 amino acids. CDR1 is LGHNA, CDR2 YNFKEQ, per germline. Written as DNA, the CDR3 is TGTGCCAGCAGCCGGATAGCGGCCTACGAGCAGTACTTC. It yields the protein CASSRIAAYEQYF.

The V and J genes are TRBV7-2 and TRBJ2-7; D unclear. V lost 5 bases to trimming and J lost 4 bases, with 9 bases between them. The CDR3 spans 12 residues. In germline, CDR1 is SGHTA, CDR2 FQGNSA. This chain's CDR3 is CASSVGRYEQYF. CDR3 sequence (DNA): TGTGCCAGCAGCGTCGGGCGGTACGAGCAGTACTTC.

This CDR3 reads CASRINRENTEAFF. As DNA, the CDR3 is TGCGCCAGCAGGATAAACAGAGAGAACACTGAAGCTTTCTTT. The chain employs TRBV5-1 and TRBJ1-1; D remains ambiguous. This CDR3 comprises 14 residues. CDR1 and CDR2 from the germline V gene are SGHRS and YFSETQ. Trimming removed 5 bases at V and 1 base at J, with 12 bases between. Variable domain in full (rest from reference TRBV5-1 and TRBJ1-1): KAGVTQTPRYLIKTRGQQVTLSCSPISGHRSVSWYQQTPGQGLQFLFEYFSETQRNKGNFPGRFSGRQFSNSRSEMNVSTLELGDSALYLCASRINRENTEAFFGQGTRLTVV.

The chain couples TRBV6-6 to TRBJ1-2; 10 nucleotides align to TRBD1. The CDR3 has 15 residues. V was pared by 6 bases and J by 0 bases, with 4 bases of the junction left unmatched. Germline CDR1 reads MNHNY; CDR2 reads SVGAGI (reference sequence). CDR3 DNA sequence: TGTGCCAGCAGCCGAGGACAGGGGGCTAACTATGGCTACACCTTC. Translating it yields CASSRGQGANYGYTF.

Comments on this clone: Other DNA sequences in this specimen translate into the identical CDR3. J is TRBJ2-2 and V is TRBV5-1; TRBD2 might be the D (5 bases). V was clipped by 6 bases and J by 2 bases, with 8 bases between them. Per the germline V gene, CDR1 is SGHRS and CDR2 is YFSETQ. This CDR3 is built from 13 residues. In DNA, the CDR3 is TGCGCCAGCAAAGCGGATAACACCGGGGAGCTGTTTTTT. As protein: CASKADNTGELFF.

This chain links TRBV18 with TRBJ2-7; 8 bases line up with TRBD1. Germline CDR1 reads KGHSH; CDR2 reads LQKENI. The CDR3 runs to 13 residues. The V and J ends lost 3 bases and 6 bases, in that order; junction bases with no gene match: 4. CDR3 sequence (DNA): TGTGCCAGCTCACCGCAGGGGGCCCTCGAGCAGTACTTC. It translates to CASSPQGALEQYF.

This clone was seen a handful of times. The gene calls are TRBV28 and TRBJ2-3, with 11 bases matching TRBD2. J was trimmed by 0 bases and V by 5 bases; bases with no gene match: 4. The CDR3 spans 16 residues. Germline lookup yields CDR1 MDHEN and CDR2 SYDVKM. The CDR3 sequence is CASSLTSGESTDTQYF. The CDR3 DNA is TGTGCCAGCAGTCTGACTAGCGGGGAGAGCACAGATACGCAGTATTTT.

The chain employs TRBV19 and TRBJ1-3, with TRBD1 as a possible D gene (6 bases). Germline loops: CDR1 LNHDA, CDR2 SQIVND (reference sequence). CDR3 size: 14 residues. V was clipped by 3 bases and J by 4 bases, with 10 bases between them. CDR3 sequence (DNA): TGTGCCAGTAGTATGCAGGGGCAAGGAAACACCATATATTTT. Its translation is CASSMQGQGNTIYF.

The V gene is TRBV2, the J gene TRBJ2-5; 12 bases are shared with TRBD2. CDR3 length equals 15 residues. V shed 5 bases, J shed 2 bases, and the junction held 3 bases outside the gene matches. The germline gives CDR1 SNHLY, CDR2 FYNNEI. The CDR3: CASSKGLAGQETQYF. The CDR3, as DNA: TGTGCCAGCAGTAAAGGACTAGCGGGGCAAGAGACCCAGTACTTC. Together with reference TRBV2 and TRBJ2-5, the CDR3 gives the full variable domain: EPEVTQTPSHQVTQMGQEVILRCVPISNHLYFYWYRQILGQKVEFLVSFYNNEISEKSEIFDDQFSVERPDGSNFTLKIRSTKLEDSAMYFCASSKGLAGQETQYFGPGTRLLVL.

The chain combines TRBV27 with TRBJ2-7, with 7 nucleotides matching TRBD1. The J segment lost 6 bases and the V segment lost 7 bases, leaving 6 bases of the junction unmatched. The V gene's germline CDR1 is MNHEY and CDR2 SMNVEV (reference sequence). This CDR3 comprises 12 residues. CDR3 in amino acids: CASKRPGGEQYF. CDR3 in DNA: TGTGCCAGCAAGAGGCCAGGGGGCGAGCAGTACTTC.

The V call is TRBV7-2, the J call TRBJ2-7; D call uncertain. Germline V gives CDR1 SGHTA, CDR2 FQGNSA. The CDR3 contains 14 residues. V was pared by 1 base and J by 2 bases, with 9 bases between. As DNA, the CDR3 is TGTGCCAGCAGCTTAGGCCGCACTACCTACGAGCAGTACTTC. It is translated as CASSLGRTTYEQYF.

V usage is TRBV9 and J usage is TRBJ1-2; a possible D gene is TRBD1 (6 bases). Germline V CDR1 and CDR2: SGDLS, YYNGEE. The V and J ends lost 2 bases and 5 bases respectively, with 22 bases between them. The CDR3 consists of 17 residues. CDR3 amino acids: CASSVRAGAGEEYGYTF. In nucleotides, the CDR3 is TGTGCCAGCAGCGTCAGGGCGGGGGCAGGGGAAGAATATGGCTACACCTTC. The full variable domain, its missing parts supplied by reference TRBV9 and TRBJ1-2, is DSGVTQTPKHLITATGQRVTLRCSPRSGDLSVYWYQQSLDQGLQFLIQYYNGEERAKGNILERFSAQQFPDLHSELNLSSLELGDSALYFCASSVRAGAGEEYGYTFGSGTRLTVV.

The V call is TRBV5-1, the J call TRBJ2-3; D perhaps matches TRBD2 (5 bases). Germline CDR1 is SGHRS and CDR2 is YFSETQ. The CDR3 extends over 16 amino acids. The ends were cut back, 2 bases at V and 1 base at J, with 14 bases in the middle. The CDR3 DNA reads TGCGCCAGCAGCTTAGGAGCTCGAGCGGGCACAGATACGCAGTATTTT. This sequence encodes CASSLGARAGTDTQYF. Full variable domain (outside the CDR3, taken from reference TRBV5-1 and TRBJ2-3): KAGVTQTPRYLIKTRGQQVTLSCSPISGHRSVSWYQQTPGQGLQFLFEYFSETQRNKGNFPGRFSGRQFSNSRSEMNVSTLELGDSALYLCASSLGARAGTDTQYFGPGTRLTVL.